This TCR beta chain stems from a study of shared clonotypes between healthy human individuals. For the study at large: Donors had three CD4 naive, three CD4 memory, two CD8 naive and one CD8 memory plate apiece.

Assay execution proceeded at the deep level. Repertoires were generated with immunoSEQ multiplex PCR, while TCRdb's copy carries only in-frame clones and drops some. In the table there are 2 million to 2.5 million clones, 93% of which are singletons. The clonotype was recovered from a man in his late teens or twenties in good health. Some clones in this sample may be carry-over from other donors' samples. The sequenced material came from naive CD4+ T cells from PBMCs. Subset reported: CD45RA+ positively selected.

The DNA of the CDR3 is TGCAGCGCAAAACAGGGTGATGAAAAACTGTTTTTT. This sequence encodes CSAKQGDEKLFF. The chain employs TRBV29-1 and TRBJ1-4, with D tentatively TRBD1 (6 bases). V lost 7 bases and J 6 bases, leaving 12 bases between the germline ends. This CDR3 has 12 residues. Germline V lookup: CDR1 SQVTM, CDR2 ANQGSEA.